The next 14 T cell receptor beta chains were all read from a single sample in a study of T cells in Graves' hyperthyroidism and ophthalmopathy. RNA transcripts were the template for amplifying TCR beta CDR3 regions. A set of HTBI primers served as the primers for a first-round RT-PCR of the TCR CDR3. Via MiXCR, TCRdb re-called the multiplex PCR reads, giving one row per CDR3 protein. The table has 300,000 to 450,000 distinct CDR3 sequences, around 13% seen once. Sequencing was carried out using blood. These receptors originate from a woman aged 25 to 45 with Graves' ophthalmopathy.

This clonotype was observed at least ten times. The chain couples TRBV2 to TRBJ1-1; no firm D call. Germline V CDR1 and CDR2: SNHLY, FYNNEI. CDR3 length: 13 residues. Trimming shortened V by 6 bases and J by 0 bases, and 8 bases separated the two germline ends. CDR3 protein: CASRDEMNTEAFF. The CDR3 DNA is TGTGCCAGCAGGGACGAAATGAACACTGAAGCTTTCTTT.

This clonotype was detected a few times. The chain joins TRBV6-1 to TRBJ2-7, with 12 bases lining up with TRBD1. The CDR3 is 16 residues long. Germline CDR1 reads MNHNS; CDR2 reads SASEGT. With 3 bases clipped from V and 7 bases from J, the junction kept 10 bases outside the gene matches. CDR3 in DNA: TGTGCCAGCAGTGATCCCCCGGGACAGGGGGCGGAGGAGCAGTACTTC. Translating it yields CASSDPPGQGAEEQYF.

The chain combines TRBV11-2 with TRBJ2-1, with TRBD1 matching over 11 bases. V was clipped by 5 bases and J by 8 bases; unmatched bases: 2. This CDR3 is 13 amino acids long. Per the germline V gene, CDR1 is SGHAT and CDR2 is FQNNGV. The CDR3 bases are TGTGCCAGCAGCCGGACAGGGGGCTATGAGCAGTTCTTC. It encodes CASSRTGGYEQFF.

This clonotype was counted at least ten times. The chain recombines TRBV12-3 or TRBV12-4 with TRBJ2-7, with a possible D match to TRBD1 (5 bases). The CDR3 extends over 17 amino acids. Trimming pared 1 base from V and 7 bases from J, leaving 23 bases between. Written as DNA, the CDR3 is TGTGCCAGCAGTTTAGGGGCATGGCAGGGTCGGTTTAATGAGCAGTACTTC. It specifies CASSLGAWQGRFNEQYF.

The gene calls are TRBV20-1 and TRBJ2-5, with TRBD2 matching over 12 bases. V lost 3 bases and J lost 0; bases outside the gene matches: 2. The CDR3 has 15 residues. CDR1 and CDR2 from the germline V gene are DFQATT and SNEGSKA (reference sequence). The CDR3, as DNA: TGCAGTGCTAGGGGACTAGCGGGCAACCAAGAGACCCAGTACTTC. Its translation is CSARGLAGNQETQYF.

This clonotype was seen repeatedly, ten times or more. CDR3 loop: CASSKSDGTSTGELFF. CDR3 coding DNA: TGTGCCAGCAGTAAATCTGATGGGACCAGCACCGGGGAGCTGTTTTTT. V is TRBV6-1 and J is TRBJ2-2, with D perhaps matching TRBD1 or TRBD2 (5 bases each). V was shortened by 5 bases and J by 4 bases, with 17 bases between the two germline ends. The CDR3 spans 16 residues. Germline CDR1 reads MNHNS; CDR2 reads SASEGT.

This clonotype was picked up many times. The CDR3 DNA reads as TGTGCCACCAGCAGAACCTTAGCTACCTACGAGCAGTACTTC. Translating gives CATSRTLATYEQYF. The V gene is TRBV15, the J gene TRBJ2-7; D is unclear. Germline-derived CDR1 and CDR2 are LNHNV and YYDKDF (reference sequence). Trimming left V 2 bases short and J 2 bases short, with 10 bases between. This CDR3 has 14 residues.

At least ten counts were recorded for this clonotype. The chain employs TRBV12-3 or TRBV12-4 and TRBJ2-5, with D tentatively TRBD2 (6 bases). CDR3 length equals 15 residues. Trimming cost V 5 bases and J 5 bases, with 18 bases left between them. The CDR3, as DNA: TGTGCCAGCAGTCCGACGACGGCGGGGATGGAGACCCAGTACTTC. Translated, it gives CASSPTTAGMETQYF.

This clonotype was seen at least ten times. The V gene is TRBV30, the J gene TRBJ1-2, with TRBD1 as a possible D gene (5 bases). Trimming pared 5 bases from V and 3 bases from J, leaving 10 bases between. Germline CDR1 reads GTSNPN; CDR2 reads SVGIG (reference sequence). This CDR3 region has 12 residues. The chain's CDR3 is CAWGGEDYGYTF. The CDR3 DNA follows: TGTGCCTGGGGGGGGGAGGACTATGGCTACACCTTC.

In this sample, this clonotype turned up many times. This chain's CDR3 is CSAAGSSGNTIYF. Here the CDR3 DNA reads TGCAGTGCTGCAGGGAGCTCTGGAAACACCATATATTTT. V gene TRBV20-1 combines with J gene TRBJ1-3, with D tentatively TRBD1 (5 bases). Germline values: CDR1 DFQATT, CDR2 SNEGSKA (reference sequence). The CDR3 runs 13 residues. Between the trimmed V and J ends, which lost 5 bases and 0 bases, there was a span of 8 bases.

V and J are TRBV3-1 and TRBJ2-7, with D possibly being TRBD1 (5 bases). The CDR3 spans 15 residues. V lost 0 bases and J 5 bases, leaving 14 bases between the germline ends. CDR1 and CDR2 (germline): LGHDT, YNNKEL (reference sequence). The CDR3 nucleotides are TGTGCCAGCAGCCAAGACAGGGTAAAAGTTAACGAGCAGTACTTC. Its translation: CASSQDRVKVNEQYF.

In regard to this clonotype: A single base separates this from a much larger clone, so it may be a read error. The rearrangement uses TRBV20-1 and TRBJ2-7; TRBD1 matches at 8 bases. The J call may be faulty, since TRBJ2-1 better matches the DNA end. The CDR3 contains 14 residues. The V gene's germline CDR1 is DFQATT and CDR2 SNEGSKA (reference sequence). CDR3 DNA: TGCAGTGCCAGTTCGACAGGGGACCCCTACGAGCAGTTCTTC. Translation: CSASSTGDPYEQFF.

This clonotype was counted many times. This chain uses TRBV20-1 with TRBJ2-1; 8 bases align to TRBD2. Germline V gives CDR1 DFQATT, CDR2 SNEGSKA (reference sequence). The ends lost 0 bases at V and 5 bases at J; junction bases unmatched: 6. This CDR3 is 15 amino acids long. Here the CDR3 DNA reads TGCAGTGCTAGAGATCTGTCGCGGGGGGACAATGAGCAGTTCTTC. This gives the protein CSARDLSRGDNEQFF.

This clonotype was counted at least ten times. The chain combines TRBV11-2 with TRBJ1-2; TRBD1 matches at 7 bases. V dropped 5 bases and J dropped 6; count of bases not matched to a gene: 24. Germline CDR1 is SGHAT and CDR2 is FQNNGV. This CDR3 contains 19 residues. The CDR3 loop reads CASSEIGLNLQGFFHGYTF. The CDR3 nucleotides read TGTGCCAGCAGCGAAATTGGTCTAAATTTACAGGGGTTCTTTCATGGCTACACCTTC.